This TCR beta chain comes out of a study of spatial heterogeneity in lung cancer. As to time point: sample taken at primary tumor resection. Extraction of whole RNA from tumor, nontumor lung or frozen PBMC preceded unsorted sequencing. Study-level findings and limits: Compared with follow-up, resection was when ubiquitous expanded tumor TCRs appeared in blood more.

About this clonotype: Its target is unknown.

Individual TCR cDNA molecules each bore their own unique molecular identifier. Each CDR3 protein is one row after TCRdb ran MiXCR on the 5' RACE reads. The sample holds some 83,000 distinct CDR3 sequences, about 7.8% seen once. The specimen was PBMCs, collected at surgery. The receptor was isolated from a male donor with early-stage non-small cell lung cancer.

CDR3 sequence: CSARRDRGYNTEAFF. The CDR3 nucleotides are TGCAGTGCTAGGCGAGACAGGGGTTACAACACTGAAGCTTTCTTT. The chain joins TRBV20-1 to TRBJ1-1; 8 bases are a match to TRBD1. Germline trimming cut 3 bases from V and 2 bases from J; bases unmatched to any gene: 8. CDR3 size: 15 residues. From germline, CDR1 is DFQATT and CDR2 SNEGSKA (reference sequence).